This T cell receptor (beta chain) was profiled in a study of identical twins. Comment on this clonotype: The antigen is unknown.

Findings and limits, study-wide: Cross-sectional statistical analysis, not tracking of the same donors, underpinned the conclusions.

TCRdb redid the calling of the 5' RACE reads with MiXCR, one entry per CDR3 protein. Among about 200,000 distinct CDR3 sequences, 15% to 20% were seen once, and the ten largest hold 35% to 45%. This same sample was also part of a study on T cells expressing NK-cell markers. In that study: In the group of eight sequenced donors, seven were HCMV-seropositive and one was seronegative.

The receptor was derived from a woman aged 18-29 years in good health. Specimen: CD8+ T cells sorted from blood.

The CDR3 nucleotides read TGTGCCAGCAGCTTGCCGGGGCCGAGCACAGATACGCAGTATTTT. Encoded protein: CASSLPGPSTDTQYF. V and J are TRBV5-5 and TRBJ2-3; tentatively, D is TRBD1 or TRBD2 (5 bases each). This CDR3 has 15 residues. From germline, CDR1 is SGHKS and CDR2 YYEKEE (reference sequence). V gave up 1 base and J gave up 0 bases, with 9 bases separating them.